The entry that follows covers one T cell receptor beta chain sequence. This specimen belongs to a study of PD-1 blockade in classical Hodgkin lymphoma. Produced via immunoSEQ multiplex PCR; TCRdb's table is partial and in-frame only. The table has over 70,000 clones, roughly nine tenths seen once. This CDR3 has 13 amino acids. Germline-derived CDR1 and CDR2 are MNHEY and SVGAGI. With no exception, relapse followed autologous stem cell transplantation in all patients, and brentuximab vedotin exposure varied. The specimen was peripheral blood mononuclear cells (PBMCs), collected at baseline. The V gene is TRBV6-5, the J gene TRBJ2-5; 8 bases fit TRBD1. The tail of the sequence fits TRBJ2-7 better, so the J call may be wrong. This TCR came from a human donor with classical Hodgkin lymphoma. The CDR3 reads CASSQGAQSEQYF. CDR3 sequence (DNA): TGTGCCAGCAGTCAGGGGGCGCAGTCCGAGCAGTACTTC.